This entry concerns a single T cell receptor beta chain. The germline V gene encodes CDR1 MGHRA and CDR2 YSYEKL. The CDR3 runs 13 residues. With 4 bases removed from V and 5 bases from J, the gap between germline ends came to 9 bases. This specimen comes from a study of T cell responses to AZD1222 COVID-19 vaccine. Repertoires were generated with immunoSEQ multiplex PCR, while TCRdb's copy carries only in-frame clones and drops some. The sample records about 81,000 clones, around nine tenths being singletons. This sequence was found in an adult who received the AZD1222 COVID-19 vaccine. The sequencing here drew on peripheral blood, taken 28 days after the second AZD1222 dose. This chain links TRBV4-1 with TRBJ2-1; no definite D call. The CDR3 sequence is CASSPLMDNEQFF. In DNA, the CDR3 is TGCGCCAGCAGCCCGCTTATGGACAATGAGCAGTTCTTC.